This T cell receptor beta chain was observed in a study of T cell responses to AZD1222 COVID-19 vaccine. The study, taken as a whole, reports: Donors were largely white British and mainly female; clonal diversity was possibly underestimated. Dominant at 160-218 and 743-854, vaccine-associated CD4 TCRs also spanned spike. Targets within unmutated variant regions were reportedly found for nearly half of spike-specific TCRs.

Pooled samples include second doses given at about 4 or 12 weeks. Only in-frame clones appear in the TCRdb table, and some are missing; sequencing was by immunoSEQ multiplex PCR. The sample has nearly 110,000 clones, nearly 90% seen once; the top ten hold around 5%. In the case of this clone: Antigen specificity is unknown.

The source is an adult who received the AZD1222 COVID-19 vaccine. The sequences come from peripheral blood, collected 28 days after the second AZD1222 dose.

The CDR3 bases are TGTGCCACCTCGCCTGTTACTGGAAACACCATATATTTT. It codes for CATSPVTGNTIYF. The chain joins TRBV30 to TRBJ1-3, with D uncertain. Looked up from germline, CDR1 is GTSNPN and CDR2 is SVGIG (reference sequence). This CDR3 is built from 13 residues. V lost 8 bases, J lost 2 bases, and 13 bases lay in between.